This T cell receptor beta chain is from a study of shared clonotypes between healthy human individuals. Study results and limitations: Represented genetic and exposure-history diversity was restricted by having few donors. A reduction in generation probabilities was seen for non-shared clonotypes relative to those shared by all four donors.

The authors ran the assay at deep level. The table came from immunoSEQ multiplex PCR; TCRdb's copy has only in-frame clones and leaves some out. The repertoire holds about 1.5 million clones, with roughly 96% as singletons. Turning to this clone: Its specificity is unknown.

CDR1 MGHDK and CDR2 SYGVNS come from the germline V gene. The CDR3 totals 14 residues. With 4 bases removed from V and 4 bases from J, the gap between germline ends came to 11 bases. All of the donors resided in Nashville, Tennessee, and each was a Caucasian adult. This TCR derives from a man in his thirties or forties in good health. The sequenced material came from naive CD4+ T cells sorted from blood. Documented subset: CD45RA+ positively selected. The rearrangement uses TRBV25-1 and TRBJ2-1; TRBD2 is a possible D gene (6 bases). The CDR3 is CASSGAGPYNEQFF. The CDR3 DNA sequence: TGTGCCAGCAGTGGCGCGGGACCATACAATGAGCAGTTCTTC.